Listed below are T cell receptor beta chains from one sample, sequenced in a study of blood T cell repertoires in COVID-19. Using immunoSEQ multiplex PCR, the repertoire was profiled, and TCRdb retains in-frame clones only, with some absent. The data hold some 200,000 clones, with roughly four fifths observed a single time. The specimen was PBMCs or T cells enriched from blood (not recorded which). Receptor source: a woman between 50 and 59 years old who had been exposed to COVID-19. CDR3s include the opening cysteine and the closing phenylalanine or tryptophan. The order of the fields is J gene, clone size, V gene, CDR3 protein. For some rows the clone size is stated as once, few or many, or as a class when expanded; others skip it.

j_call: TRBJ2-3
clone_size: once
v_call: TRBV7-2
cdr3_aa: CASSLSGASYTDTQYF

j_call: TRBJ2-7
clone_size: .
v_call: TRBV29-1
cdr3_aa: CSVGPGRGYEQYF

j_call: TRBJ2-3
clone_size: .
v_call: TRBV10-3
cdr3_aa: CAITRDRGTDTQYF

j_call: TRBJ1-5
clone_size: .
v_call: TRBV19
cdr3_aa: CASSPDRGDQPQHF

j_call: TRBJ1-1
clone_size: .
v_call: TRBV4-3
cdr3_aa: CASSRTRATEAFF

j_call: TRBJ1-1
clone_size: .
v_call: TRBV7-9
cdr3_aa: CASSPRKDTEAFF

j_call: TRBJ1-3
clone_size: .
v_call: TRBV7-7
cdr3_aa: CASSVGQGFGNTIYF

j_call: TRBJ2-7
clone_size: .
v_call: TRBV19
cdr3_aa: CASSITGTGPYEQYF

j_call: TRBJ1-1
clone_size: once
v_call: TRBV10-1
cdr3_aa: CASSESGTGEAFF

j_call: TRBJ2-1
clone_size: .
v_call: TRBV4-2
cdr3_aa: CASSPPGLNEQFF

j_call: TRBJ1-2
clone_size: .
v_call: TRBV28
cdr3_aa: CASGSDREGYGYTF

j_call: TRBJ1-2
clone_size: .
v_call: TRBV12-5
cdr3_aa: CASGSGQSEGYTF

j_call: TRBJ1-1
clone_size: few
v_call: TRBV29-1
cdr3_aa: CSIRTGRNTEAFF

j_call: TRBJ1-1
clone_size: .
v_call: TRBV30
cdr3_aa: CAWGNRVRAFF

j_call: TRBJ2-7
clone_size: .
v_call: TRBV10-3
cdr3_aa: CAISGTGQGFYEQYF

j_call: TRBJ1-2
clone_size: few
v_call: TRBV29-1
cdr3_aa: CSTRQGKDYGYTF

j_call: TRBJ1-2
clone_size: .
v_call: TRBV28
cdr3_aa: CVTESPGQGESGYTF

j_call: TRBJ1-4
clone_size: .
v_call: TRBV27
cdr3_aa: CASSSRQGRKKLFF

j_call: TRBJ1-1
clone_size: .
v_call: TRBV18
cdr3_aa: CASSVRGGPMNTEAFF

j_call: TRBJ1-4
clone_size: .
v_call: TRBV15
cdr3_aa: CATSRSETGGGEKLFF

j_call: TRBJ1-1
clone_size: .
v_call: TRBV7-7
cdr3_aa: CASSLLVGTDTEAFF

j_call: TRBJ1-1
clone_size: once
v_call: TRBV18
cdr3_aa: CASSPPVGPEAFF

j_call: TRBJ2-2
clone_size: .
v_call: TRBV12-5
cdr3_aa: CASVPSTSGGGTGELFF

j_call: TRBJ1-3
clone_size: .
v_call: TRBV29-1
cdr3_aa: CSVGMGHSGNTIYF

j_call: TRBJ2-7
clone_size: .
v_call: TRBV28
cdr3_aa: CASSLPGQGTNQYF

j_call: TRBJ1-1
clone_size: .
v_call: TRBV5-1
cdr3_aa: CASSLAITAEAFF

j_call: TRBJ2-3
clone_size: .
v_call: TRBV5-4
cdr3_aa: CASSFDRNTQYF

j_call: TRBJ1-4
clone_size: .
v_call: TRBV5-1
cdr3_aa: CASSEGTGNEKLFF

j_call: TRBJ1-1
clone_size: .
v_call: TRBV13
cdr3_aa: CASSLGFRGNTEAFF

j_call: TRBJ1-4
clone_size: .
v_call: TRBV7-3
cdr3_aa: CASSLGQLHEKLFF

j_call: TRBJ2-7
clone_size: .
v_call: TRBV27
cdr3_aa: CASESGGGEQYF

j_call: TRBJ1-5
clone_size: few
v_call: TRBV7-2
cdr3_aa: CASSLRQGASQPQHF

j_call: TRBJ2-7
clone_size: few
v_call: TRBV6-5
cdr3_aa: CASSWTGSEYEQYF

j_call: TRBJ2-5
clone_size: .
v_call: TRBV6-1
cdr3_aa: CASSDGMGQGRQETQYF

j_call: TRBJ2-1
clone_size: once
v_call: TRBV9
cdr3_aa: CASSVEPSYNEQFF

j_call: TRBJ1-3
clone_size: .
v_call: TRBV3-1/TRBV3-2
cdr3_aa: CASSQARSGGGNTIYF

j_call: TRBJ2-7
clone_size: .
v_call: TRBV12-3/TRBV12-4
cdr3_aa: CASRGDRAYEQYF

j_call: TRBJ2-5
clone_size: .
v_call: TRBV2
cdr3_aa: CASGSGWVETQYF

j_call: TRBJ1-1
clone_size: .
v_call: TRBV6-5
cdr3_aa: CASSNRGHSEAFF

j_call: TRBJ1-3
clone_size: .
v_call: TRBV3-1/TRBV3-2
cdr3_aa: CASSQDRSPGNTIYF